The 25 T cell receptor beta chains given below trace back to one sample, sequenced in a study of blood T cell repertoires in COVID-19. The protocol was immunoSEQ multiplex PCR, while the TCRdb copy is restricted to in-frame clones and leaves out a portion. The sample lists 110,000 or so clones, roughly 80% seen once, with 15% to 19% in the top ten. Specimen: peripheral blood. Receptors were obtained from a woman of 80 years or more with acute or convalescent COVID-19.

This chain uses TRBV5-5 with TRBJ2-7; 7 positions match TRBD2. V lost 2 bases, J lost 5 bases, and 10 bases stayed unmatched. This CDR3 region has 15 residues. Per germline, CDR1 SGHKS and CDR2 YYEKEE (reference sequence). CDR3 loop: CASSLSSGREHEQYF. The CDR3 DNA follows: TGTGCCAGCAGCTTATCCTCAGGGCGGGAGCACGAGCAGTACTTC.

The chain recombines TRBV28 with TRBJ1-6; TRBD1 aligns across 7 bases. Per the germline V gene, CDR1 is MDHEN and CDR2 is SYDVKM. The CDR3 contains 15 residues. With 6 bases clipped from V and 6 bases from J, the junction kept 8 bases outside the gene matches. For the CDR3, the DNA is TGTGCCAGCAGGGTCCAAGACAGGGTTAATTCACCCCTCCACTTT. This encodes CASRVQDRVNSPLHF.

The chain recombines TRBV5-4 with TRBJ2-1; possibly TRBD1 for D (5 bases). The ends were cut back, 2 bases at V and 7 bases at J, with 10 bases in the middle. CDR3 length: 13 amino acids. The germline gives CDR1 SGHNT, CDR2 YYREEE (reference sequence). The CDR3 DNA sequence: TGTGCCAGCAGCTTCGACAGTCGGAATGAGCAGTTCTTC. As protein: CASSFDSRNEQFF.

This rearrangement joins TRBV4-1 to TRBJ2-2; TRBD1 agrees at 9 bases. J lost 1 base, V lost 2 bases, and 2 bases had no gene match. This CDR3 region has 16 residues. Germline CDR1 MGHRA, CDR2 YSYEKL. The CDR3 loop reads CASSQNRGLNTGELFF. CDR3 bases: TGCGCCAGCAGCCAAAACAGGGGGCTGAACACCGGGGAGCTGTTTTTT.

The gene calls are TRBV18 and TRBJ2-2; possibly TRBD1 for D (6 bases). From germline, CDR1 is KGHSH and CDR2 LQKENI. Deletions cut 1 base from V and 5 bases from J, with 11 bases between. This CDR3 is built from 15 residues. CDR3 protein: CASSPQQGRTGELFF. The DNA for the CDR3 is TGTGCCAGCTCACCACAACAGGGAAGAACCGGGGAGCTGTTTTTT.

This clone was counted between two and nine times. The rearrangement joins TRBV6-5 to TRBJ2-1; 8 bases are shared with TRBD2. The germline V gene encodes CDR1 MNHEY and CDR2 SVGAGI. The CDR3 contains 13 residues. The J segment lost 4 bases and the V segment lost 8 bases, leaving 4 bases of the junction unmatched. CDR3 residues: CASARGGYNEQFF. The CDR3, as DNA: TGTGCCAGCGCCCGGGGGGGTTACAATGAGCAGTTCTTC.

The V gene is TRBV11-2, the J gene TRBJ1-3; a weak D match, TRBD1 (5 bases). The CDR3 length is 14 residues. V gave up 3 bases and J gave up 1 base, with 7 bases separating them. CDR1 and CDR2 from the germline V gene are SGHAT and FQNNGV. This CDR3 reads CASSFYRSGNTIYF. DNA of the CDR3: TGTGCCAGCAGCTTCTACAGGTCTGGAAACACCATATATTTT. The full variable domain, with the rest looked up from reference TRBV11-2 and TRBJ1-3, is EAGVAQSPRYKIIEKRQSVAFWCNPISGHATLYWYQQILGQGPKLLIQFQNNGVVDDSQLPKDRFSAERLKGVDSTLKIQPAKLEDSAVYLCASSFYRSGNTIYFGEGSWLTVV.

The chain uses TRBV6-5 and TRBJ1-1; D possibly corresponds to TRBD1 (5 bases). V shed 7 bases and J shed 8 bases, with 23 bases lying between them. The CDR3 contains 15 residues. Germline CDR1 and CDR2: MNHEY and SVGAGI. This chain's CDR3 is CASKRLPASDREAFF. DNA of the CDR3: TGTGCCAGCAAGAGACTGCCAGCGAGTGACAGAGAAGCTTTCTTT.

The rearrangement links TRBV28 to TRBJ2-3, with D possibly TRBD1 on 5 matching bases. The CDR3 is made up of 13 amino acids. Per germline, CDR1 MDHEN and CDR2 SYDVKM. The V gene lost 10 bases and the J gene lost 4 bases, with 15 bases spanning the gap. Here the CDR3 reads CATHVQGPDTQYF. The CDR3 DNA reads as TGTGCCACACACGTCCAGGGCCCAGATACGCAGTATTTT.

The rearrangement links TRBV7-9 to TRBJ2-5, with D tentatively TRBD2 (7 bases). Germline V CDR1 and CDR2: SEHNR, FQNEAQ (reference sequence). This CDR3 comprises 19 residues. The germline V and J ends were trimmed by 5 bases and 0 bases, with 25 bases remaining between them. CDR3 in DNA: TGTGCCAGCAGCCCAAGATTACGGGGGGCCACCATTTACCAAGAGACCCAGTACTTC. Amino acids: CASSPRLRGATIYQETQYF.

This clone was detected once. The CDR3 protein is CAWGQGDYGYTF. The CDR3 DNA follows: TGTGCCTGGGGACAGGGTGACTATGGCTACACCTTC. V is TRBV30 and J is TRBJ1-2, with TRBD1 matching 8 bases. Trimming removed 5 bases from V and 3 bases from J; junction bases left unmatched: 2. The CDR3 spans 12 residues. Germline assignment: CDR1 GTSNPN and CDR2 SVGIG (reference sequence).

The V call is TRBV5-6, the J call TRBJ1-2; a weak D match, TRBD1 (5 bases). The ends were cut back, 4 bases at V and 2 bases at J, with 6 bases in the middle. The CDR3 extends over 12 amino acids. Germline CDR1 SGHDT, CDR2 YYEEEE. CDR3 in DNA: TGTGCCAGCAGCGCAGGGAACTATGGCTACACCTTC. Protein sequence: CASSAGNYGYTF.

The chain is built from TRBV10-1 and TRBJ2-5, with D possibly TRBD1 on 6 matching bases. V lost 2 bases to trimming and J lost 2 bases, with 9 bases between them. From germline, CDR1 is WNHNN and CDR2 SYGVQD (reference sequence). The CDR3 covers 14 residues. DNA of the CDR3: TGCGCCAGCAGTGAGGACAGGATTCAAGAGACCCAGTACTTC. It encodes CASSEDRIQETQYF.

The chain joins TRBV30 to TRBJ2-7; 9 nucleotides align to TRBD2. Germline CDR1 is GTSNPN and CDR2 is SVGIG (reference sequence). Trimming took 1 base from V and 2 from J; bases not matched to a gene: 6. The CDR3 is 15 residues long. Here the CDR3 reads CAWSGRAGGTYEQYV. The CDR3 DNA reads as TGTGCCTGGAGTGGTAGAGCGGGAGGAACCTACGAGCAGTACGTC.

The chain couples TRBV28 to TRBJ1-6; 7 nucleotides align to TRBD1. The CDR3 contains 16 residues. The trim removed 5 bases at V and 5 bases at J, leaving 9 bases unmatched. From germline, CDR1 is MDHEN and CDR2 SYDVKM. As DNA, the CDR3 is TGTGCCAGCAGTCCCCTCGGGACAGAACATAATTCACCCCTCCACTTT. Protein product: CASSPLGTEHNSPLHF. Variable domain in full (rest from reference TRBV28 and TRBJ1-6): DVKVTQSSRYLVKRTGEKVFLECVQDMDHENMFWYRQDPGLGLRLIYFSYDVKMKEKGDIPEGYSVSREKKERFSLILESASTNQTSMYLCASSPLGTEHNSPLHFGNGTRLTVT.

This clone came up a few times. The gene calls are TRBV7-2 and TRBJ1-5, with TRBD1 matching over 12 bases. The CDR3 spans 15 residues. Trimming took 4 bases from V and 6 from J; bases not matched to a gene: 4. Germline CDR1 is SGHTA and CDR2 is FQGNSA. In DNA, the CDR3 is TGTGCCAGCAGCTCCGGGACAGGGGGCGGTCAGCCCCAGCATTTT. This encodes CASSSGTGGGQPQHF.

The chain links TRBV5-1 to TRBJ1-2; no reliable D call. V gave up 0 bases and J gave up 4 bases, with 7 bases separating them. In germline, CDR1 is SGHRS, CDR2 YFSETQ. CDR3 length equals 13 residues. The CDR3 sequence: CASSLDHSYGYTF. The CDR3 nucleotides read TGCGCCAGCAGCTTGGACCATAGCTATGGCTACACCTTC.

The rearrangement uses TRBV30 and TRBJ2-5; 7 bases are shared with TRBD1. V gave up 2 bases and J gave up 1 base; unmatched junction bases: 4. The CDR3 is 14 residues long. Looked up from germline, CDR1 is GTSNPN and CDR2 is SVGIG (reference sequence). In DNA form, the CDR3 reads TGTGCCTGGAGTACAGGGACAGTCCAAGAGACCCAGTACTTC. Translated, it gives CAWSTGTVQETQYF.

This clone was detected once. This chain joins TRBV6-5 and TRBJ1-6; 9 bases map to TRBD1. The CDR3 runs 14 residues. V was pared by 8 bases and J by 9 bases, with 8 bases of the junction left unmatched. CDR1 is MNHEY, CDR2 SVGAGI, per germline. The CDR3 loop is CASARDRVFSPLHF. The CDR3, as DNA: TGTGCCAGCGCTCGGGACAGGGTTTTTTCACCCCTCCACTTT.

This clone was counted many times. The CDR3 protein is CASSQPKTEPEQYF. The CDR3 DNA reads as TGCGCCAGCAGTCAACCTAAGACAGAACCCGAGCAGTACTTC. The V gene is TRBV23-1, the J gene TRBJ2-7, with D perhaps matching TRBD1 (5 bases). TRBV23-1 is filed as an ORF, its function uncertain. With 2 bases removed from V and 6 bases from J, the gap between germline ends came to 14 bases. CDR3 length: 14 amino acids.

The V and J genes are TRBV2 and TRBJ1-1; 10 bases are a match to TRBD1. The germline V gene has CDR1 SNHLY and CDR2 FYNNEI. V lost 8 bases, J lost 3 bases, and 3 bases stayed unmatched. This CDR3 region has 13 residues. The CDR3, as DNA: TGTGCCAGCCGAGACAGGGGGCACACTGAAGCTTTCTTT. It translates to CASRDRGHTEAFF.

The gene calls are TRBV6-5 and TRBJ1-1; no reliable D call. The CDR3 length is 12 residues. The germline gives CDR1 MNHEY, CDR2 SVGAGI. V lost 7 bases and J 8 bases, leaving 14 bases between the germline ends. The DNA of the CDR3 is TGTGCCAGCACCTTTTCCGGAGGGGAAGCTTTCTTT. It translates to CASTFSGGEAFF.

This chain uses TRBV24-1 with TRBJ1-5, with D maybe TRBD1 (5 bases). The CDR3 spans 15 residues. Germline lookup yields CDR1 KGHDR and CDR2 SFDVKD. V was cut by 3 bases and J by 2 bases, with 10 bases left in between. CDR3 DNA sequence: TGTGCCACCAGTGATGCCCGGGGGGGCAATCAGCCCCAGCATTTT. Its protein product is CATSDARGGNQPQHF.

V and J are TRBV5-1 and TRBJ2-2; weak D call: TRBD2 (6 bases). The V end was cut by 0 bases, the J end by 6 bases, with 9 bases between. The germline V gene has CDR1 SGHRS and CDR2 YFSETQ. This CDR3 is 14 amino acids long. CDR3 nucleotides: TGCGCCAGCAGCTTGGGGGAGGTCTCCGGGGAGCTGTTTTTT. This gives the protein CASSLGEVSGELFF.

The chain uses TRBV2 and TRBJ1-3, with D maybe TRBD1 (6 bases). Germline CDR1 and CDR2: SNHLY and FYNNEI. The CDR3 sequence is 16 residues long. Deletions cut 1 base from V and 2 bases from J, with 12 bases between. The CDR3 spells CASSEVRPGAGNTIYF. The DNA of the CDR3 is TGTGCCAGCAGTGAAGTACGTCCAGGGGCTGGAAACACCATATATTTT.